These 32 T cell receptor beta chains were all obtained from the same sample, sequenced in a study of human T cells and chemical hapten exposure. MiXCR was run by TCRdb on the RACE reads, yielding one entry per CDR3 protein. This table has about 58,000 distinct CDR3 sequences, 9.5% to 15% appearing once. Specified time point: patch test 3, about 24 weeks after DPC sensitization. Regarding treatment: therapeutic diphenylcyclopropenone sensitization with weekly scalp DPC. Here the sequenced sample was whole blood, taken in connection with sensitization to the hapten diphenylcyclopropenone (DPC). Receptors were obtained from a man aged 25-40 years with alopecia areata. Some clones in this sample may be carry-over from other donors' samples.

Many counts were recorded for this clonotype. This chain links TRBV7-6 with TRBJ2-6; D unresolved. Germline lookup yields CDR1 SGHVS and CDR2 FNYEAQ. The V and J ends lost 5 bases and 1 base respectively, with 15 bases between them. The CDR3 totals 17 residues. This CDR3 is CASSPTARVSGANVLTF. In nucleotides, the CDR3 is TGTGCCAGCAGCCCCACGGCTCGGGTGTCTGGGGCCAACGTCCTGACTTTC.

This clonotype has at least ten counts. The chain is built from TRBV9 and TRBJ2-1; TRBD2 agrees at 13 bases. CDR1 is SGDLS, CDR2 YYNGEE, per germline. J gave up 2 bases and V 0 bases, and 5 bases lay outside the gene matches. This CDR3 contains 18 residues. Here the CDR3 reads CASSVVGTSGVAYNEQFF. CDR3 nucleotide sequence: TGTGCCAGCAGCGTAGTCGGGACTAGCGGGGTCGCCTACAATGAGCAGTTCTTC.

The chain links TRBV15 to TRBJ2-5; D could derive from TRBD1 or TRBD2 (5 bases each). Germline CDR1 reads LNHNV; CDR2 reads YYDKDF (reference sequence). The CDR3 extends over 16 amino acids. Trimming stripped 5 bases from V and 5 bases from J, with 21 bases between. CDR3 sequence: CATSSGSGTLTETQYF. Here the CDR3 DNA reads TGTGCCACCAGCTCAGGCTCCGGGACCTTAACGGAGACCCAGTACTTC. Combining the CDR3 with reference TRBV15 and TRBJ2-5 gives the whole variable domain DAMVIQNPRYQVTQFGKPVTLSCSQTLNHNVMYWYQQKSSQAPKLLFHYYDKDFNNEADTPDNFQSRRPNTSFCFLDIRSPGLGDTAMYLCATSSGSGTLTETQYFGPGTRLLVL.

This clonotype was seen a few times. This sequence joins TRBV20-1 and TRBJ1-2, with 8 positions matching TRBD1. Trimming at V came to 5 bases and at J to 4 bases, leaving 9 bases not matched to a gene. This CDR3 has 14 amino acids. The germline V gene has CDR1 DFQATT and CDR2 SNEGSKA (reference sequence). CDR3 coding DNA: TGCAGTGCTGGGCCCGGGACAGGTTCCTATGGCTACACCTTC. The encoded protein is CSAGPGTGSYGYTF.

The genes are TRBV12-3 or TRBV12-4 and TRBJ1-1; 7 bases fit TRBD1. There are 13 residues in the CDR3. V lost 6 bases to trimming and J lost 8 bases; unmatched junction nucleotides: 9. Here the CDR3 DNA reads TGTGCCAGCAGCCTCCGGGACAGAGCCGAAGCTTTCTTT. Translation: CASSLRDRAEAFF.

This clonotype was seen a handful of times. The CDR3 nucleotides read TGTGCCAGCAGCTCCATCGGGGGTAGCACAGATACGCAGTATTTT. Its translation is CASSSIGGSTDTQYF. The genes are TRBV9 and TRBJ2-3, with D possibly matching TRBD2 (6 bases). Germline values: CDR1 SGDLS, CDR2 YYNGEE. Trimming left V 4 bases short and J 0 bases short, with 12 bases between. The CDR3 runs to 15 residues. Together with reference TRBV9 and TRBJ2-3, the CDR3 gives the full variable domain: DSGVTQTPKHLITATGQRVTLRCSPRSGDLSVYWYQQSLDQGLQFLIQYYNGEERAKGNILERFSAQQFPDLHSELNLSSLELGDSALYFCASSSIGGSTDTQYFGPGTRLTVL.

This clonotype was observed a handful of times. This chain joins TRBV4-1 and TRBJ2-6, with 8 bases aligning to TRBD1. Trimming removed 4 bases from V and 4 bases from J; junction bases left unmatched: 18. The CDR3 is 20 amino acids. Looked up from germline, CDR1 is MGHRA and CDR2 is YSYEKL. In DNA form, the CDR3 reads TGCGCCAGCAGCCTAAGCCCTCTGACAGGGGTAGGTGCAGGGGCCAACGTCCTGACTTTC. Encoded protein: CASSLSPLTGVGAGANVLTF.

CDR3 DNA sequence: TGTGCCAGTACAACAAGGGGACGTTACAATGAGCAGTTCTTC. The encoded protein is CASTTRGRYNEQFF. The gene calls are TRBV19 and TRBJ2-1; D may be TRBD1 or TRBD2 (5 bases each). This CDR3 region has 14 residues. Germline CDR1 is LNHDA and CDR2 is SQIVND (reference sequence). Trimming left V 7 bases short and J 4 bases short, with 14 bases between.

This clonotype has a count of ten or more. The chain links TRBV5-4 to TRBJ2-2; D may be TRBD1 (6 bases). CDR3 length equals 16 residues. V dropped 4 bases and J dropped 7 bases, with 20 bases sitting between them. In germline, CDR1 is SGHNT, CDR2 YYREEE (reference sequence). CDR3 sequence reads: CASSQGSRGPGGELFF. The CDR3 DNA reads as TGTGCCAGCAGCCAAGGCTCCAGGGGACCGGGCGGGGAGCTGTTTTTT.

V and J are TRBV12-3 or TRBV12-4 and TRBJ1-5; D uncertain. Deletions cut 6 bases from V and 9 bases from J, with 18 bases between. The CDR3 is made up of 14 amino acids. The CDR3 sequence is CASSPGLARLPQHF. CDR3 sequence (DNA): TGTGCCAGCAGCCCCGGTTTGGCCCGTCTGCCCCAGCATTTT.

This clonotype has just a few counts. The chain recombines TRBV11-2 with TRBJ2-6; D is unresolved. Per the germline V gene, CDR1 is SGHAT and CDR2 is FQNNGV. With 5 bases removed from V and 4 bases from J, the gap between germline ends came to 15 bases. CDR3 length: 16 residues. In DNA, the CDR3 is TGTGCCAGCAGCCAATTTGGGTCCGCCGGGGCCAACGTCCTGACTTTC. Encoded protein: CASSQFGSAGANVLTF.

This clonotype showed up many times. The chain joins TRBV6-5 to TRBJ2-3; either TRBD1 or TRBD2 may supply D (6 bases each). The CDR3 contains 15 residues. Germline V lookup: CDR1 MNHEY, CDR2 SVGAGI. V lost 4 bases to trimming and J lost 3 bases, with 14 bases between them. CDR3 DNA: TGTGCCAGCAGTTTCGGACGGGGGCGGACAGATACGCAGTATTTT. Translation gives CASSFGRGRTDTQYF.

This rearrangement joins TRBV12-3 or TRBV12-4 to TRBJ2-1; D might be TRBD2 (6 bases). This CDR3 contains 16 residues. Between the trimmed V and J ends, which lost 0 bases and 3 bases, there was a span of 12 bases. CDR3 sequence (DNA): TGTGCCAGCAGTTTAGCGGGCGGGGTTAGCTACAATGAGCAGTTCTTC. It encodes CASSLAGGVSYNEQFF.

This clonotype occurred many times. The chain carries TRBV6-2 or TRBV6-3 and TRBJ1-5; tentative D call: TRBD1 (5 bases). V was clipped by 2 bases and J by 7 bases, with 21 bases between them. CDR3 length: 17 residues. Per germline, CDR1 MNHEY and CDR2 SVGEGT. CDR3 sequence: CASSYLSGGGDWQPQHF. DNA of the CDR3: TGTGCCAGCAGTTACCTGTCCGGAGGAGGGGATTGGCAGCCCCAGCATTTT.

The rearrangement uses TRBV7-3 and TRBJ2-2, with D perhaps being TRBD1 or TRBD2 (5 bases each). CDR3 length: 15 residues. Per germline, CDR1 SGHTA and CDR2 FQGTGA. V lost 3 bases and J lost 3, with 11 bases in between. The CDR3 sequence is CASSFPQGDTGELFF. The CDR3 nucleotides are TGTGCCAGCAGCTTCCCCCAGGGAGACACCGGGGAGCTGTTTTTT.

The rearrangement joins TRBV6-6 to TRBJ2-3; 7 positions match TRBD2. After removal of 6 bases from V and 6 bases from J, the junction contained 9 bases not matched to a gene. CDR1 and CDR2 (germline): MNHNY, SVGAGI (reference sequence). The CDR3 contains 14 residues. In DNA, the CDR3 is TGTGCCAGCAGACCCTCACTAGCGTCTGATACGCAGTATTTT. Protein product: CASRPSLASDTQYF.

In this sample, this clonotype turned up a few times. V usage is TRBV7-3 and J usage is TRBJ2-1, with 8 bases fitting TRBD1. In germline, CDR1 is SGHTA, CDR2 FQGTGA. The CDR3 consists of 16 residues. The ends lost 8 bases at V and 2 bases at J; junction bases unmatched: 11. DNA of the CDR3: TGTGCCAGCCTCCCCCAACAGGGGGGTACCTACAATGAGCAGTTCTTC. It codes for CASLPQQGGTYNEQFF.

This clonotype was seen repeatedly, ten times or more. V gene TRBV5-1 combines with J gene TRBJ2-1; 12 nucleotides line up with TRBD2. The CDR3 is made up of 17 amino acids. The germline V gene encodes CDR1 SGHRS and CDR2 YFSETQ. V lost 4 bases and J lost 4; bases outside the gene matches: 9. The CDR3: CASSIGLAGSTYNEQFF. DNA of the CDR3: TGCGCCAGCAGCATTGGACTAGCGGGGTCAACATACAATGAGCAGTTCTTC.

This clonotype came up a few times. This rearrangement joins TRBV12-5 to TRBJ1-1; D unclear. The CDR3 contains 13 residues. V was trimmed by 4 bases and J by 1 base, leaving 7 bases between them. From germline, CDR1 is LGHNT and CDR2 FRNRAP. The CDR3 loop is CASGYPGNTEAFF. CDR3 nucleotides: TGTGCTAGTGGTTATCCAGGGAACACTGAAGCTTTCTTT.

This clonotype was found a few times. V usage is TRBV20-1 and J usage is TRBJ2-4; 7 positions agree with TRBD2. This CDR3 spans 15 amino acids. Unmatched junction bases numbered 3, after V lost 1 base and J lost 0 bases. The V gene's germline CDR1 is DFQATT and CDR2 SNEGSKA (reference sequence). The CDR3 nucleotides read TGCAGTGCTAGAGTTACGGGGGGAGCCAAAAACATTCAGTACTTC. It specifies CSARVTGGAKNIQYF.

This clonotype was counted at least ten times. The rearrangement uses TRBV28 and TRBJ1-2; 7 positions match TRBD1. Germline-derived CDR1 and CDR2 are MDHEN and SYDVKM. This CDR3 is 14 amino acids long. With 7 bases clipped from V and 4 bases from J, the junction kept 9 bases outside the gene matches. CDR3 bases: TGTGCCAGCACATCCTGGACAGGTCCCTATGGCTACACCTTC. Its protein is CASTSWTGPYGYTF.

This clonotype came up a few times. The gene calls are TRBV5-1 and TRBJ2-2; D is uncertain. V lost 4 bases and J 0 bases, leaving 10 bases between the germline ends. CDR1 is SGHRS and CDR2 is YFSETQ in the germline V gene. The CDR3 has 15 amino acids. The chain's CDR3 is CASSPQTPNTGELFF. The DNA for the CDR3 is TGCGCCAGCAGCCCCCAAACACCGAACACCGGGGAGCTGTTTTTT.

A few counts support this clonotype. The CDR3 protein is CSTRQGNQPQHF. CDR3 coding DNA: TGCAGCACAAGGCAGGGCAATCAGCCCCAGCATTTT. The gene calls are TRBV29-1 and TRBJ1-5, with D hard to call. CDR3 length: 12 residues. The V gene's germline CDR1 is SQVTM and CDR2 ANQGSEA. Trimming removed 8 bases from V and 2 bases from J, with 10 bases in between.

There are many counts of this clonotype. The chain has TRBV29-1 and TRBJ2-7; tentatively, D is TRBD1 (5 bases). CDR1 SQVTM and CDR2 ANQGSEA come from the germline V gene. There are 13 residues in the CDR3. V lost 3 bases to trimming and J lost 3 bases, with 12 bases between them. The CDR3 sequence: CSVEGQGIYEQYF. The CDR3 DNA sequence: TGCAGCGTTGAGGGGCAGGGAATCTACGAGCAGTACTTC.

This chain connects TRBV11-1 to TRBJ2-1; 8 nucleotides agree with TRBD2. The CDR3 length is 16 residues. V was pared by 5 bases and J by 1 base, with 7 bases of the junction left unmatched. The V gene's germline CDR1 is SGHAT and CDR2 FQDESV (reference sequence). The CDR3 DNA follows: TGTGCCAGCAGCCAAACCGGGACTAGTTCCTACAATGAGCAGTTCTTC. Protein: CASSQTGTSSYNEQFF.

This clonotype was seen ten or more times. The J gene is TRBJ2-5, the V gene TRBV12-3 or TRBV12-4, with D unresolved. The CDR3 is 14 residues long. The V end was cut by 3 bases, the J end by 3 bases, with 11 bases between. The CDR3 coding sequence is TGTGCCAGCAGTTTTCTGATGAGGAAAGAGACCCAGTACTTC. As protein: CASSFLMRKETQYF.

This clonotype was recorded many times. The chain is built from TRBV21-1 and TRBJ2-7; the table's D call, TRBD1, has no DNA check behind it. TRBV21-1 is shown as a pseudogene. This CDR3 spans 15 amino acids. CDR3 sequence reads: CASSSRDRARFGQYF. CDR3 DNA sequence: TGTGCCAGCAGCAGCAGGGACAGGGCCAGATTCGGGCAGTACTTC.

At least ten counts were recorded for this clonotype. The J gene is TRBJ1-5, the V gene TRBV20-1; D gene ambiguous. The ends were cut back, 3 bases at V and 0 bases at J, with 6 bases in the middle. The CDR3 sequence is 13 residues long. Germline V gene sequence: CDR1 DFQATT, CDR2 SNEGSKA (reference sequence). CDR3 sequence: CSARGYSNQPQHF. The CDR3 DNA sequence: TGCAGTGCTAGGGGTTATAGCAATCAGCCCCAGCATTTT.

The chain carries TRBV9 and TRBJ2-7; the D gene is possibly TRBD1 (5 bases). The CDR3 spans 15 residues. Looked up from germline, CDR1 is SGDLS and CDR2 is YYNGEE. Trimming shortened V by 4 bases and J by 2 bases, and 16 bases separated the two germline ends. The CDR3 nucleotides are TGTGCCAGCAGCAGAGGACAATTCAACCCCTACGAGCAGTACTTC. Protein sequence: CASSRGQFNPYEQYF.

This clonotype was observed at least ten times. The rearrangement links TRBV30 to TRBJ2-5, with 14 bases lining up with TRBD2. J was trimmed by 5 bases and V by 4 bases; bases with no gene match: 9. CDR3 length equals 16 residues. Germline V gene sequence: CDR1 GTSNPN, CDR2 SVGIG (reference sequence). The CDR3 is CAWNPRGLAGEETQYF. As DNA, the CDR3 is TGTGCCTGGAACCCTCGGGGACTAGCGGGGGAGGAGACCCAGTACTTC. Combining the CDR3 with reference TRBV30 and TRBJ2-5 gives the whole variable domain SQTIHQWPATLVQPVGSPLSLECTVEGTSNPNLYWYRQAAGRGLQLLFYSVGIGQISSEVPQNLSASRPQDRQFILSSKKLLLSDSGFYLCAWNPRGLAGEETQYFGPGTRLLVL.

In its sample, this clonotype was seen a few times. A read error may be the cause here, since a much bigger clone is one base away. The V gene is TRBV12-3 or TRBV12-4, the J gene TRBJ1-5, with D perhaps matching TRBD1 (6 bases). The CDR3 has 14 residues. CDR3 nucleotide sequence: TGTGCCTGCAGAGATTTACAGGGTCAGGGGCCCCAGCATTTT. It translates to CACRDLQGQGPQHF.

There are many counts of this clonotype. CDR3 sequence (DNA): TGTGCCAGCAGCTTAACTCCGAACACTGAAGCTTTCTTT. Encoded protein: CASSLTPNTEAFF. The chain carries TRBV7-9 and TRBJ1-1; D remains unclear. Germline V gives CDR1 SEHNR, CDR2 FQNEAQ (reference sequence). The V end was cut by 2 bases, the J end by 1 base, with 5 bases between. The CDR3 loop spans 13 amino acids.